This TCR beta chain was sequenced during a study of cytomegalovirus exposure and HLA in healthy donors. Whole-study findings and limits: An analysis was carried out later, and it reportedly showed fewer N-insertions in an Asian-associated ancestry cluster than the approximately 670-donor mean. A list of about 180 TCR beta chains associated with cytomegalovirus was given. Earlier analysis looked at TCR beta V segments, and most were productive about 90% or about 30% of the time. In vitro assays verified that three CMV-associated chains recognized CMV antigens specifically.

As regards this clone: Its antigen is currently unknown.

In the PCR, 60 Vbeta and 13 Jbeta primers were used. Repertoires were generated with immunoSEQ multiplex PCR, while TCRdb's copy carries only in-frame clones and drops some. The sample lists about 160,000 clones; 80% were seen once. The clonotype originates from a male donor in good health and CMV-seropositive. Sequencing was performed on PBMCs.

In DNA, the CDR3 is TGCAGCGTTGACCCGACAGGGATGAACACTGAAGCTTTCTTT. Translated: CSVDPTGMNTEAFF. J is TRBJ1-1 and V is TRBV29-1; 7 positions agree with TRBD1. The V gene end was trimmed by 3 bases and the J gene end by 0 bases; junction bases not matched to a gene: 4. The CDR3 extends over 14 amino acids. The germline V gene encodes CDR1 SQVTM and CDR2 ANQGSEA.